This TCR beta chain was sequenced during a study of T cells in Graves' hyperthyroidism and ophthalmopathy. Study conclusions and caveats: Researchers report that a 13 V-J model separated ophthalmopathy from stable hyperthyroidism.

Trimming pared 4 bases from V and 1 base from J, leaving 14 bases between. The length of the CDR3 is 16 residues. CDR1 and CDR2 (germline): LNHDA, SQIVND (reference sequence). This clonotype showed up many times. What it binds is not known. The PBMCs were taken from roughly 10 ml of fresh peripheral blood. Amplification of TCR beta CDR3 regions was performed using RNA transcripts as template. The HTBI set primed first-round TCR CDR3 RT-PCR. TCRdb used MiXCR to reprocess the multiplex PCR reads, holding one entry per CDR3 protein. The sample carries more than 350,000 distinct CDR3 sequences, more than 12% recorded once.

The V gene is TRBV19, the J gene TRBJ2-1; no clear D gene. The sequence was obtained from a woman between 25 and 40 years old with Graves' ophthalmopathy. Sequencing was done on a sample of blood. CDR3 bases: TGTGCCAGTAGTAGCACTGTCGGTAGGTCCTACAATGAGCAGTTCTTC. It encodes CASSSTVGRSYNEQFF.